Here is one TCR beta chain with its context. Data came from immunoSEQ multiplex PCR; TCRdb stores just in-frame clones and leaves some out. Among about 23,000 clones listed, around 84% were seen once. The data belong to a study of PD-1 blockade in classical Hodgkin lymphoma. CDR1 is KGHSH, CDR2 LQKENI, per germline. V lost 4 bases and J lost 5; bases outside the gene matches: 5. The CDR3 length is 14 residues. Autologous stem cell transplantation was followed by relapse in every patient, and brentuximab vedotin exposure varied. With magnetic negative selection, CD4+ T cells were purified from PBMCs that had been thawed. Best response was recorded as complete response, partial response or progressive disease.

This specimen was CD4+ T cells from blood, taken at baseline. This TCR came from a human donor with classical Hodgkin lymphoma. This chain links TRBV18 with TRBJ1-2; 9 bases align to TRBD1. This CDR3 is CASSRGQGTYGYTF. The CDR3 bases are TGTGCCAGCTCACGCGGACAGGGGACTTATGGCTACACCTTC.